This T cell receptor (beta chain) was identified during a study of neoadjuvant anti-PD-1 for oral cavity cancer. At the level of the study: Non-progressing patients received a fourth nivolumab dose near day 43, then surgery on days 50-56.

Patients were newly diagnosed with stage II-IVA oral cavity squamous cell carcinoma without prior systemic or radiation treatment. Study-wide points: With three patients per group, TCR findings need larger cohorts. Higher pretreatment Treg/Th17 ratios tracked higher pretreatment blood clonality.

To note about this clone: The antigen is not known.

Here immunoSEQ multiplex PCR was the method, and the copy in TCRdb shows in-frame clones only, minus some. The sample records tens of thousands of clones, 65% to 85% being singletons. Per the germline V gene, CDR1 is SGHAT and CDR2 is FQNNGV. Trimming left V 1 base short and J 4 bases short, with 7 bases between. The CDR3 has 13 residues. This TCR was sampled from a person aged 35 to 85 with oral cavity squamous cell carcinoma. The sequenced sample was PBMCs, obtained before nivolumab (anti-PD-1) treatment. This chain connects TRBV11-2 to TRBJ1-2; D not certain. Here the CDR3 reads CASSLATLYGYTF. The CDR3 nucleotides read TGTGCCAGCAGCTTAGCCACCCTCTATGGCTACACCTTC.